The 10 T cell receptor beta chains listed next were all sequenced from one sample in a study of shared clonotypes between healthy human individuals. Generated by immunoSEQ multiplex PCR, the TCRdb table keeps only in-frame clones and is missing some. The sample includes a few hundred thousand clones, 70% to 80% of them seen just once. Sequencing was carried out using PBMCs. The receptors were gathered from a woman in her thirties or forties in good health. Some clones in this sample may be carry-over from other donors' samples.

In regard to this clone: A much larger clone is a single base away; this may be a read error. Distinct nucleotide sequences in the sample also encode this CDR3. This sequence joins TRBV5-4 and TRBJ2-1; TRBD1 or TRBD2 may be the D gene (6 bases each). V dropped 6 bases and J dropped 0 bases, with 16 bases sitting between them. The CDR3 extends over 16 amino acids. Germline V lookup: CDR1 SGHNT, CDR2 YYREEE (reference sequence). CDR3 sequence reads: CASTEGGGSSYNEQFF. The CDR3 region has the DNA TGTGCCAGCACCGAGGGGGGTGGGAGCTCCTACAATGAGCAGTTCTTC.

The chain joins TRBV5-1 to TRBJ2-5; 7 nucleotides agree with TRBD2. Trimming at V came to 4 bases and at J to 1 base, leaving 10 bases not matched to a gene. Germline V CDR1 and CDR2: SGHRS, YFSETQ. This CDR3 is built from 16 residues. The CDR3 loop reads CASSLQGASGQETQYF. Written as DNA, the CDR3 is TGCGCCAGCAGCCTCCAAGGGGCTAGCGGCCAAGAGACCCAGTACTTC.

The chain is built from TRBV19 and TRBJ2-1; TRBD2 is a possible D gene (5 bases). This CDR3 contains 15 residues. Between the trimmed V and J ends, which lost 3 bases and 2 bases, there was a span of 11 bases. Germline CDR1 and CDR2: LNHDA and SQIVND (reference sequence). CDR3 sequence reads: CASSISSGPYNEQFF. For the CDR3, the DNA is TGTGCCAGTAGTATTAGCAGCGGCCCCTACAATGAGCAGTTCTTC.

This clone was recorded only once. This chain joins TRBV5-1 and TRBJ2-5, with D perhaps being TRBD1 or TRBD2 (5 bases each). CDR1 SGHRS and CDR2 YFSETQ come from the germline V gene. The V end lost 7 bases, the J end lost 5 bases, and 18 bases lay between the germline ends. The CDR3 is 14 residues long. The CDR3 nucleotides are TGCGCCAGCTGGGGGAGCGGTTTGTGGGAGACCCAGTACTTC. Protein sequence: CASWGSGLWETQYF.

The table lists this clone with many counts. This chain joins TRBV5-6 and TRBJ2-3; 9 bases align to TRBD1. CDR3 length: 18 residues. After removal of 0 bases from V and 0 bases from J, the junction contained 8 bases not matched to a gene. CDR1 is SGHDT and CDR2 is YYEEEE in the germline V gene. The CDR3 is CASSLDRTGVISTDTQYF. CDR3 nucleotides: TGTGCCAGCAGCTTGGATAGGACAGGGGTCATTAGCACAGATACGCAGTATTTT. The full variable domain, in which reference TRBV5-6 and TRBJ2-3 provide the parts outside the CDR3, is DAGVTQSPTHLIKTRGQQVTLRCSPKSGHDTVSWYQQALGQGPQFIFQYYEEEERQRGNFPDRFSGHQFPNYSSELNVNALLLGDSALYLCASSLDRTGVISTDTQYFGPGTRLTVL.

This clone came up a few times. As DNA, the CDR3 is TGTGCCAGCAGCCCCAACCAGGGGGGTGAAAAACTGTTTTTT. It translates to CASSPNQGGEKLFF. The chain is built from TRBV7-9 and TRBJ1-4; 7 bases are a match to TRBD1. The CDR3 has 14 amino acids. Germline trimming cut 5 bases from V and 7 bases from J; bases unmatched to any gene: 7. The germline CDR1 and CDR2 sequences are SEHNR and FQNEAQ (reference sequence).

This clone was picked up a small number of times. The chain has TRBV30 and TRBJ1-3; D call uncertain. Germline CDR1 GTSNPN, CDR2 SVGIG (reference sequence). V lost 0 bases to trimming and J lost 1 base, with 13 bases between them. This CDR3 is built from 16 residues. The CDR3 loop is CAWSVPLRVSGNTIYF. The CDR3 nucleotides read TGTGCCTGGAGTGTCCCACTAAGGGTTTCTGGAAACACCATATATTTT.

The chain joins TRBV11-3 to TRBJ2-1, with D perhaps matching TRBD2 (5 bases). This CDR3 has 14 amino acids. The V and J ends lost 1 base and 8 bases respectively, with 12 bases between them. Germline V CDR1 and CDR2: SGHNT, YENEEA. The DNA of the CDR3 is TGTGCCAGCAGCTTAGCGGCGGAGGCTCATGAGCAGTTCTTC. Translating gives CASSLAAEAHEQFF.

The CDR3 region is CASGWQGAYSQYF. As DNA, the CDR3 is TGTGCCAGCGGCTGGCAGGGGGCATATAGCCAGTACTTC. The chain couples TRBV2 to TRBJ2-7; 8 nucleotides match TRBD1. The junction had 13 bases not matched to a gene; V was cut back by 8 bases and J by 10 bases. The CDR3 sequence is 13 residues long. CDR1 and CDR2 from the germline V gene are SNHLY and FYNNEI.

The gene calls are TRBV15 and TRBJ2-7; TRBD1 agrees at 10 bases. The CDR3 runs to 16 residues. J lost 4 bases, V lost 0 bases, and 6 bases had no gene match. Germline values: CDR1 LNHNV, CDR2 YYDKDF (reference sequence). Here the CDR3 reads CATSRDTTGGRYEQYF. The CDR3 DNA follows: TGTGCCACCAGCAGAGATACGACAGGGGGCCGGTACGAGCAGTACTTC.